Included here is one TCR beta chain sequence, with context. The data stem from a study of control samples from healthy donors and cancer patients. The assay was immunoSEQ multiplex PCR, and TCRdb's table has in-frame clones only and misses some. The sample lists about 410,000 clones, 75% to 95% seen once, with about 6.3% in the top ten. This TCR came from a man aged 40-49 years with head and neck cancer. The material sequenced was PBMCs.

The CDR3 protein is CSGRKGDRSSYEQYF. In nucleotides, the CDR3 is TGCAGCGGCCGGAAAGGTGATCGTAGCTCCTACGAGCAGTACTTC. The chain uses TRBV29-1 and TRBJ2-7; no firm D call. The CDR3 length is 15 residues. V was pared by 7 bases and J by 0 bases, with 19 bases between. Germline V gives CDR1 SQVTM, CDR2 ANQGSEA.